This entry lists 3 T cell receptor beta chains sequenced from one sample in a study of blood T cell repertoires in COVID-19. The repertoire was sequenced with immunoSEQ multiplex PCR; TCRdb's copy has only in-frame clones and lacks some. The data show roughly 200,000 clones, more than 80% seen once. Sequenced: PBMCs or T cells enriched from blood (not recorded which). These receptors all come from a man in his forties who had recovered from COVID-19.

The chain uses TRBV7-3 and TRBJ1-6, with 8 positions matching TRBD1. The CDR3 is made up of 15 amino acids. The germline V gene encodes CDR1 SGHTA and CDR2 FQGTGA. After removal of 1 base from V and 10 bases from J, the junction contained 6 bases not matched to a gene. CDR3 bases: TGTGCCAGCAGCTTAAACCCAGGACAGGGATCACCCCTCCACTTT. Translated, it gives CASSLNPGQGSPLHF.

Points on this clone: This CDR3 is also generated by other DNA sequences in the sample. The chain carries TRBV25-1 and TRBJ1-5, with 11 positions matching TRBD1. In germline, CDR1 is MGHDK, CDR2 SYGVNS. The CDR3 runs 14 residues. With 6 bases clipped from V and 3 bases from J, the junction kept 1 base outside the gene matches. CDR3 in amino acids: CASRGQGDNQPQHF. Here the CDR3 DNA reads TGTGCCAGCAGGGGACAGGGGGACAATCAGCCCCAGCATTTT.

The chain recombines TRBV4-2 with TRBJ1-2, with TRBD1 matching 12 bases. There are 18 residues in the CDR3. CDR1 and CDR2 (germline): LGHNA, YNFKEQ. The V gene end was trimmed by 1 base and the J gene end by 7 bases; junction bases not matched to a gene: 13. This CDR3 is CASSQALRSGQGASGYTF. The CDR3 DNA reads TGTGCCAGCAGCCAAGCCCTCCGGTCGGGACAGGGGGCTAGTGGCTACACCTTC.